This T cell receptor beta chain was captured by sequencing in a study of blood T cell repertoires in COVID-19. Looking at the study overall: The United States, Italy and Spain supplied acute and convalescent COVID-19 samples.

Only in-frame clones appear in the TCRdb table, and some are missing; sequencing was by immunoSEQ multiplex PCR. This table has some 260,000 clones, around 90% appearing once. CDR1 is LNHDA and CDR2 is SQIVND in the germline V gene (reference sequence). The CDR3 runs 15 residues. V lost 5 bases and J lost 4; bases outside the gene matches: 6. The sequence was collected from a woman in her 30s with acute or convalescent COVID-19. The chain is built from TRBV19 and TRBJ2-2; 8 bases match TRBD2. Sequenced material: peripheral blood. Here the CDR3 reads CASSPLAGITGELFF. The CDR3 coding sequence is TGTGCCAGTAGTCCCCTAGCGGGTATCACCGGGGAGCTGTTTTTT.